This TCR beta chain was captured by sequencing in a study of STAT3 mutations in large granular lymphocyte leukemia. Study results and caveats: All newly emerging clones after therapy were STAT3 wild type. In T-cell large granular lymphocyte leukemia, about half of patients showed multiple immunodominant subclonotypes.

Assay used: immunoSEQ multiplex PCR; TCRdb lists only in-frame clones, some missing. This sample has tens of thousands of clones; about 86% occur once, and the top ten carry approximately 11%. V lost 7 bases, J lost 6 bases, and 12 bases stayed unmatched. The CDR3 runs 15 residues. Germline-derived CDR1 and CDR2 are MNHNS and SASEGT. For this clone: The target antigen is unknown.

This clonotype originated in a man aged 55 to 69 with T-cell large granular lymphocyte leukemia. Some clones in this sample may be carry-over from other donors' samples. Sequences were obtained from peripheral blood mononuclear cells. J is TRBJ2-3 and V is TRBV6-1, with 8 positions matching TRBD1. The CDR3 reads CASKFRDRRDDTQYF. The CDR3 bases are TGTGCCAGCAAATTCCGGGACAGGCGAGACGATACGCAGTATTTT.